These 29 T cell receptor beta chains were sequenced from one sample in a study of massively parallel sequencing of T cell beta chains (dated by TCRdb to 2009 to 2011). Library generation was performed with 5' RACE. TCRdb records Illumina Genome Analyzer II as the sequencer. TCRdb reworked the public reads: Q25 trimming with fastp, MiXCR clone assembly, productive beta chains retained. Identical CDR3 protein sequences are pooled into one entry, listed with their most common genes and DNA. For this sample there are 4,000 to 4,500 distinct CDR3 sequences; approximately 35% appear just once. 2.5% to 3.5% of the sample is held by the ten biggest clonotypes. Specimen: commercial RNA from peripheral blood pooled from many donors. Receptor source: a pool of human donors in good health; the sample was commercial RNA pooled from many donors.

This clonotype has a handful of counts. CDR3 sequence: CSARGGTGRDYGYTF. The DNA for the CDR3 is TGCAGTGCTAGAGGTGGGACAGGCCGGGACTATGGCTACACCTTC. This chain uses TRBV20-1 with TRBJ1-2, with 8 bases identical to TRBD1. CDR3 length: 15 amino acids. Trimming took 1 base from V and 3 from J; bases not matched to a gene: 7. The germline V gene has CDR1 DFQATT and CDR2 SNEGSKA (reference sequence).

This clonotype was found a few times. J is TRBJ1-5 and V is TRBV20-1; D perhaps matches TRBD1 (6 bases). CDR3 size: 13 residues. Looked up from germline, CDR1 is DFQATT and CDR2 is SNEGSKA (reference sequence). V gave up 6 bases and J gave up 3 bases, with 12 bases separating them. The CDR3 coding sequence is TGCAGTGCCCCGGACAGTTTCAATCAGCCCCAGCATTTT. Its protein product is CSAPDSFNQPQHF.

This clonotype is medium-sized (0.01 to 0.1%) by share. DNA of the CDR3: TGCAGCGTTGATAACAGGGGCTATGGCTACACCTTC. Its protein is CSVDNRGYGYTF. The rearrangement links TRBV29-1 to TRBJ1-2; the match to TRBD1 covers 7 bases. This CDR3 has 12 amino acids. Germline CDR1 SQVTM, CDR2 ANQGSEA. V gave up 3 bases and J gave up 4 bases; unmatched junction bases: 2.

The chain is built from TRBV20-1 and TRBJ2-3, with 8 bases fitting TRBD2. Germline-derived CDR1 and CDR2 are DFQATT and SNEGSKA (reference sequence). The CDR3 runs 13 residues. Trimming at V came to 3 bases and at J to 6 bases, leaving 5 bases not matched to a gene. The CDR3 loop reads CSARDGGVDTQYF. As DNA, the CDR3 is TGCAGTGCTAGGGACGGGGGGGTGGATACGCAGTATTTT.

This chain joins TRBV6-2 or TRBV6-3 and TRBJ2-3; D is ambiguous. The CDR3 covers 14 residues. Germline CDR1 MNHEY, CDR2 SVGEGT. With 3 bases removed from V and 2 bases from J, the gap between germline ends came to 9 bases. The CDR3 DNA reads TGTGCCAGCAGTTATCGGCCCAACACAGATACGCAGTATTTT. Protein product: CASSYRPNTDTQYF.

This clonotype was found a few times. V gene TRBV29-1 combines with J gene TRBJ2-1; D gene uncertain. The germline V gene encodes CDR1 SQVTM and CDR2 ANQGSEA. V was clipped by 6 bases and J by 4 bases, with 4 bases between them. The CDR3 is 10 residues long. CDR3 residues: CSVEYNEQFF. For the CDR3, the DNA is TGCAGCGTGGAATACAATGAGCAGTTCTTC.

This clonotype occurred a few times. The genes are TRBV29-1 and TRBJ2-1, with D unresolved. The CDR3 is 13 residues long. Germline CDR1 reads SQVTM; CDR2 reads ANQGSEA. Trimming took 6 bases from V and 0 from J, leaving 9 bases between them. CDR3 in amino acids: CSVASRSYNEQFF. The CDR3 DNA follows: TGCAGCGTCGCCTCCCGCTCCTACAATGAGCAGTTCTTC.

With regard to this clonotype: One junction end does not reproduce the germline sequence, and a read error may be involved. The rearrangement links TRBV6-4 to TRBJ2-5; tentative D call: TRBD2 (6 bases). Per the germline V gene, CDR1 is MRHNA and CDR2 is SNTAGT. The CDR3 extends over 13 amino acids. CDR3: CASRRDSQGTQYF. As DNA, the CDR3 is TGTGCCAGCAGGCGGGACTCCCAAGGGACCCAGTACTTC.

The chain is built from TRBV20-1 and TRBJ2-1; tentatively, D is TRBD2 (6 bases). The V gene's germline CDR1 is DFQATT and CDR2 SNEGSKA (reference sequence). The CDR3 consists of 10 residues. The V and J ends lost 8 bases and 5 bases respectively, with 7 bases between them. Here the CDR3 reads CSRGNNEQFF. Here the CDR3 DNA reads TGCAGTCGGGGGAACAATGAGCAGTTCTTC.

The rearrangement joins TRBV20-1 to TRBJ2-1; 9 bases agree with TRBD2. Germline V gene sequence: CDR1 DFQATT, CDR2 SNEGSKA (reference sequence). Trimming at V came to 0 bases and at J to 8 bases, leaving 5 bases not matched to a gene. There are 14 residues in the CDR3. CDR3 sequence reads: CSARDTSGRHEQFF. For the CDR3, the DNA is TGCAGTGCTAGAGATACTAGCGGGCGTCATGAGCAGTTCTTC.

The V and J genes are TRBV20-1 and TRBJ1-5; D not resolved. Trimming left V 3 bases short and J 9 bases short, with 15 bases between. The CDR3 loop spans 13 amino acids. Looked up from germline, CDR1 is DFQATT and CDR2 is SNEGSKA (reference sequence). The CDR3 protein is CSARSGPRRPQHF. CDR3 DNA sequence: TGCAGTGCTAGGTCCGGCCCGCGACGGCCCCAGCATTTT.

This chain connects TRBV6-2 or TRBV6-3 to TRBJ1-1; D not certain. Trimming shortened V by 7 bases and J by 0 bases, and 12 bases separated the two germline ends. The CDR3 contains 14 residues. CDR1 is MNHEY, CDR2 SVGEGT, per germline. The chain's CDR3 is CASTPGRMNTEAFF. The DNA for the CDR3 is TGTGCCAGCACCCCCGGGCGGATGAACACTGAAGCTTTCTTT.

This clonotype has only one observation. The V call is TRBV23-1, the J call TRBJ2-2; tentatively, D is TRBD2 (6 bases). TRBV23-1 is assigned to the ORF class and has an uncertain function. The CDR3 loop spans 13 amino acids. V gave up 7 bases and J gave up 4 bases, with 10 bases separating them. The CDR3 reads CASKGLSTGELFF. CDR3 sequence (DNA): TGCGCCAGCAAGGGACTTTCCACCGGGGAGCTGTTTTTT.

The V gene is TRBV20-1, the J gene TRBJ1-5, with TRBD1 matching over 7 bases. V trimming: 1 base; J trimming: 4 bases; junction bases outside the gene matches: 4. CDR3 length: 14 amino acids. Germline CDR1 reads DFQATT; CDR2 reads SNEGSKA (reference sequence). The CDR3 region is CSARGDRLNQPQHF. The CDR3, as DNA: TGCAGTGCTAGAGGGGACAGACTAAATCAGCCCCAGCATTTT.

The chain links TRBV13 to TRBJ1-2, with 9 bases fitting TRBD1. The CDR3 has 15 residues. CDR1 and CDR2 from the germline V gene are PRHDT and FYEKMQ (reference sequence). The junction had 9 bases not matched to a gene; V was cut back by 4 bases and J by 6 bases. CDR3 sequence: CASSYVWDRVNGYTF. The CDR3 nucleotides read TGTGCCAGCAGCTACGTCTGGGACAGGGTAAATGGCTACACCTTC. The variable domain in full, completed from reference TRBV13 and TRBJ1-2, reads AAGVIQSPRHLIKEKRETATLKCYPIPRHDTVYWYQQGPGQDPQFLISFYEKMQSDKGSIPDRFSAQQFSDYHSELNMSSLELGDSALYFCASSYVWDRVNGYTFGSGTRLTVV.

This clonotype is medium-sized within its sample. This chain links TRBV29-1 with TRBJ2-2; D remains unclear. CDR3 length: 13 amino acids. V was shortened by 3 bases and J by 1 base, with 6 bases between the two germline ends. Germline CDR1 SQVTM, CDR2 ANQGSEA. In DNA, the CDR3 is TGCAGCGTTGATGGCAAGAACACCGGGGAGCTGTTTTTT. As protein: CSVDGKNTGELFF.

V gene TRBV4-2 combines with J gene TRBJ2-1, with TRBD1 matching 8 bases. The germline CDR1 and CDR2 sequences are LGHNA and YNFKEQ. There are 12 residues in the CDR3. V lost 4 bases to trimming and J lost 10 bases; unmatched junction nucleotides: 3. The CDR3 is CASSLDRGEQFF. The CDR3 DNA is TGTGCCAGCAGCCTTGACAGGGGCGAGCAGTTCTTC.

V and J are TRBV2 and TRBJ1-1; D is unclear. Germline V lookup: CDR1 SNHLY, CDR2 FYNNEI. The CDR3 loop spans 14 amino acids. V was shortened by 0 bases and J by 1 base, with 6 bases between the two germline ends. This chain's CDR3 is CASSEALPNTEAFF. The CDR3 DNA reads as TGTGCCAGCAGTGAAGCCCTCCCGAACACTGAAGCTTTCTTT.

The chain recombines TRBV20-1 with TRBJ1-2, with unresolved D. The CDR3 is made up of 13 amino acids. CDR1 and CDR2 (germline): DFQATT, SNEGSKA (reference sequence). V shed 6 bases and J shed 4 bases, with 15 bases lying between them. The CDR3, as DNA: TGCAGTGCCCAACTAACGGGTGGCTATGGCTACACCTTC. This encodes CSAQLTGGYGYTF.

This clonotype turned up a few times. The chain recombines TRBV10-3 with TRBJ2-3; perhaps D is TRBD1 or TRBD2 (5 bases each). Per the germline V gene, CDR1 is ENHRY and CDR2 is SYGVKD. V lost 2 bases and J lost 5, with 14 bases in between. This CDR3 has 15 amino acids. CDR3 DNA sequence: TGTGCCATCAGTGAGGCTCAGGGAGCTCGAGATACGCAGTATTTT. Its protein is CAISEAQGARDTQYF.

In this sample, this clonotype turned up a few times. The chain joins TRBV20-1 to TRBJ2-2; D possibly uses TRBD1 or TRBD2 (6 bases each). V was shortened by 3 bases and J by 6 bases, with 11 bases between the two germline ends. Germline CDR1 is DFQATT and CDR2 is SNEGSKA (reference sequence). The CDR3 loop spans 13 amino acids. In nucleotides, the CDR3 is TGCAGTGCTAGTGGGGGGCGAGCCGGGGAGCTGTTTTTT. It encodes CSASGGRAGELFF.

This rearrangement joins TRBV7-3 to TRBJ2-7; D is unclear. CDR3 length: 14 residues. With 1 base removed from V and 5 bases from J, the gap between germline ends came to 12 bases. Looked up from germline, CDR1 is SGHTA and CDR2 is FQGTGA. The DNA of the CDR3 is TGTGCCAGCAGCTTAAACCTTCAGCCAAACGAGCAGTACTTC. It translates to CASSLNLQPNEQYF.

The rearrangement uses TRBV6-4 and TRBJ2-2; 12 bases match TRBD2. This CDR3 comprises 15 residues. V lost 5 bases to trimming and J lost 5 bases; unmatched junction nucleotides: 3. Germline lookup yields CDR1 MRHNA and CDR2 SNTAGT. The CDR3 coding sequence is TGTGCCAGCAGTCCCGGGACTAGCGGGACCGGGGAGCTGTTTTTT. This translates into CASSPGTSGTGELFF.

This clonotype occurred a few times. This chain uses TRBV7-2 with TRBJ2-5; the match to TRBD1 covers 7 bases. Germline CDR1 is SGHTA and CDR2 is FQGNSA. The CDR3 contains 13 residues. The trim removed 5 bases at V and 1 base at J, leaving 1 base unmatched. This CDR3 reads CASSRDSQETQYF. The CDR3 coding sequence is TGTGCCAGCAGCAGGGACAGCCAAGAGACCCAGTACTTC.

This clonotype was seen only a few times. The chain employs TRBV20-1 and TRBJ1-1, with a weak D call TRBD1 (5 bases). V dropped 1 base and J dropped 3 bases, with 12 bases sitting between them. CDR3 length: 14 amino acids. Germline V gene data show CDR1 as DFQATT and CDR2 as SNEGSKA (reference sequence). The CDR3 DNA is TGCAGTGCTAGAGGTCCAGGGTTGTACACTGAAGCTTTCTTT. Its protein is CSARGPGLYTEAFF.

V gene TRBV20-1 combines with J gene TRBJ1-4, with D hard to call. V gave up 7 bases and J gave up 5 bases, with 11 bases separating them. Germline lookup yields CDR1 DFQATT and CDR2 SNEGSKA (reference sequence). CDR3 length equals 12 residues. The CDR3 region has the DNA TGCAGTGGGGTAAAGGGAAATGAAAAACTGTTTTTT. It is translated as CSGVKGNEKLFF.

Written as DNA, the CDR3 is TGCAGTGCTAGTCTAGACTACAATACAGATACGCAGTATTTT. Protein: CSASLDYNTDTQYF. The V call is TRBV20-1, the J call TRBJ2-3; TRBD2 might be the D (5 bases). CDR3 length equals 14 residues. V was trimmed by 3 bases and J by 3 bases, leaving 13 bases between them. Germline values: CDR1 DFQATT, CDR2 SNEGSKA (reference sequence).

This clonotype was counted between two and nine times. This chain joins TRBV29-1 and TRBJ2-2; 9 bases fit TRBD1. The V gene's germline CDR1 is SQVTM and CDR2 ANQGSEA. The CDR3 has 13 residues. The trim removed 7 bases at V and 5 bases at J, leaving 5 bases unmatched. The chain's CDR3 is CSARTGVTGELFF. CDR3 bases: TGCAGCGCAAGGACAGGGGTAACCGGGGAGCTGTTTTTT.

The CDR3 here is CSARGGGQNIQYF. CDR3 nucleotide sequence: TGCAGTGCTAGAGGGGGGGGACAAAACATTCAGTACTTC. The chain combines TRBV20-1 with TRBJ2-4, with 7 bases aligning to TRBD2. The V segment lost 1 base and the J segment 5 bases; nucleotides outside the gene matches: 2. Germline V lookup: CDR1 DFQATT, CDR2 SNEGSKA (reference sequence). The CDR3 totals 13 residues.